The T cell receptor beta chain under discussion was sequenced for a study of blood T cell repertoires in COVID-19. Assay used: immunoSEQ multiplex PCR; TCRdb lists only in-frame clones, some missing. Among about 190,000 clones listed, approximately 79% were seen once. This CDR3 spans 15 amino acids. Germline V lookup: CDR1 SSHAT, CDR2 FNYEAQ (reference sequence). With 1 base removed from V and 0 bases from J, the gap between germline ends came to 6 bases. This rearrangement joins TRBV7-7 to TRBJ2-2; TRBD1 might be the D (5 bases). The origin of this receptor is a man in his forties or fifties who had recovered from COVID-19. Sequenced: peripheral blood. DNA for the CDR3: TGTGCCAGCAGCTTAGGGGGCCCGAACACCGGGGAGCTGTTTTTT. Translating gives CASSLGGPNTGELFF. Combining the CDR3 with reference TRBV7-7 and TRBJ2-2 gives the whole variable domain GAGVSQSPRYKVTKRGQDVTLRCDPISSHATLYWYQQALGQGPEFLTYFNYEAQPDKSGLPSDRFSAERPEGSISTLTIQRTEQRDSAMYRCASSLGGPNTGELFFGEGSRLTVL.